This T cell receptor beta chain originates from a study of cytomegalovirus exposure and HLA in healthy donors. Researchers ran the PCR with 60 Vbeta and 13 Jbeta primers. Repertoires were generated with immunoSEQ multiplex PCR, while TCRdb's copy carries only in-frame clones and drops some. This repertoire shows 130,000 to 150,000 clones, approximately 71% found once; its top ten account for approximately 5%. The CDR3 is 16 residues long. Per germline, CDR1 SGHDT and CDR2 YYEEEE. V lost 1 base to trimming and J lost 7 bases; unmatched junction nucleotides: 5. The chain employs TRBV5-6 and TRBJ1-6; 10 nucleotides agree with TRBD1. This clonotype was obtained from a woman in her fifties or sixties in good health and CMV-seronegative. Sequencing input: PBMCs. In nucleotides, the CDR3 is TGTGCCAGCAGCTTGATACCGGGACAGGGGAATTCACCCCTCCACTTT. Its protein product is CASSLIPGQGNSPLHF.